This TCR beta chain came from a study of CD8 T cells in Susac syndrome. Random hexamers were used to reverse transcribe an amount of about 0.5 to 1 ug RNA. The immunoSEQ assay covered 54 Vbeta and 13 Jbeta segments for CDR3. TCRdb reprocessed the immunoSEQ multiplex PCR reads with MiXCR, giving one entry per CDR3 protein. The sample yields about 280,000 distinct CDR3 sequences, about 85% seen once. The sequencing sample was made of CD8+ T cells from PBMCs. The TCR was taken from a human donor with multiple sclerosis.

The CDR3 sequence: CASSQWTDKNTEAFF. The CDR3 nucleotides read TGCGCCAGCAGCCAATGGACGGATAAGAACACTGAAGCTTTCTTT. The chain combines TRBV4-1 with TRBJ1-1; D gene uncertain. The CDR3 is made up of 15 amino acids. CDR1 and CDR2 from the germline V gene are MGHRA and YSYEKL. With 2 bases removed from V and 1 base from J, the gap between germline ends came to 11 bases.